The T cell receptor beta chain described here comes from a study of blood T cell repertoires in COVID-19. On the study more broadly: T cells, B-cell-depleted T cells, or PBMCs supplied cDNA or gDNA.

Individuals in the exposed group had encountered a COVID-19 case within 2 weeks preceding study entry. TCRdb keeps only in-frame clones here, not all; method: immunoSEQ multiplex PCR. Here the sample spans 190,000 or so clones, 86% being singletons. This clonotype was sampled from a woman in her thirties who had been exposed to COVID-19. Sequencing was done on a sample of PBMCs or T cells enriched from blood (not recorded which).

CDR3 DNA sequence: TGTGCCAGCTCACCGGAGGGAGTGAACACTGAAGCTTTCTTT. Residues: CASSPEGVNTEAFF. The chain recombines TRBV18 with TRBJ1-1; D ambiguous. This CDR3 region has 14 residues. V was trimmed by 3 bases and J by 0 bases, leaving 8 bases between them. Germline loops: CDR1 KGHSH, CDR2 LQKENI.